These T cell receptor beta chains were read from a single sample in a study of Ad26.COV2.S vaccination and SARS-CoV-2 variants. The table came from immunoSEQ multiplex PCR; TCRdb's copy has only in-frame clones and leaves some out. Among over 450,000 clones listed, roughly nine tenths were seen once. Here the sequenced sample was peripheral blood, taken in a trial of Ad26.COV2.S vaccine versus placebo. The receptors come from a person between 18 and 65 years old who received the Ad26.COV2.S COVID-19 vaccine or a placebo. Each CDR3 is given with its conserved first and last residue. The order of the fields is D gene, J gene, clone size, V gene, CDR3 protein, CDR3 DNA. The D gene is left open where the match is weak. Part of the rows lack a size; the others show once, few, many or a class for expanded clones.

D: .
J: TRBJ2-7
size: .
V: TRBV10-3
CDR3: CAISESRLVGTYEQYF
DNA: TGTGCCATCAGTGAGTCGAGACTAGTGGGGACCTACGAGCAGTACTTC

D: .
J: TRBJ1-2
size: .
V: TRBV12-3/TRBV12-4
CDR3: CASSLVLEYGYTF
DNA: TGTGCCAGCAGTTTAGTTTTGGAGTATGGCTACACCTTC

D: TRBD2
J: TRBJ2-1
size: .
V: TRBV11-2
CDR3: CASSLVSDLAGVNNEQFF
DNA: TGTGCCAGCAGCTTAGTGTCTGATCTAGCGGGAGTAAACAATGAGCAGTTCTTC

D: .
J: TRBJ1-6
size: .
V: TRBV11-3
CDR3: CASSLDERDWSYNSPLHF
DNA: TGTGCCAGCAGCTTAGATGAGAGGGATTGGTCCTATAATTCACCCCTCCACTTT

D: .
J: TRBJ1-5
size: once
V: TRBV27
CDR3: CASSSTQGNNQPQHF
DNA: TGTGCCAGCAGTTCTACCCAGGGGAACAATCAGCCCCAGCATTTT

D: .
J: TRBJ2-2
size: .
V: TRBV7-9
CDR3: CASSRSDLNTGELFF
DNA: TGTGCCAGCAGTCGAAGCGACTTGAACACCGGGGAGCTGTTTTTT

D: TRBD2
J: TRBJ2-3
size: .
V: TRBV5-1
CDR3: CASSPRLASTDTQYF
DNA: TGCGCCAGCAGCCCACGACTAGCCTCCACAGATACGCAGTATTTT

D: TRBD1
J: TRBJ2-2
size: .
V: TRBV6-5
CDR3: CASRSGTGYPGELFF
DNA: TGTGCCAGCAGGTCAGGGACAGGGTACCCCGGGGAGCTGTTTTTT

D: .
J: TRBJ1-4
size: once
V: TRBV9
CDR3: CASSVGGATNEKLFF
DNA: TGTGCCAGCAGCGTGGGGGGAGCAACTAATGAAAAACTGTTTTTT

D: .
J: TRBJ2-1
size: .
V: TRBV2
CDR3: CASSDRGLEQFF
DNA: TGTGCCAGCAGTGATAGGGGTCTTGAGCAGTTCTTC

D: .
J: TRBJ1-4
size: .
V: TRBV4-1
CDR3: CASSQTPGAMREKLFF
DNA: TGCGCCAGCAGCCAAACCCCCGGAGCCATGAGAGAAAAACTGTTTTTT

D: .
J: TRBJ2-1
size: .
V: TRBV28
CDR3: CASSFGPDRTRGWNEQFF
DNA: TGTGCCAGCAGTTTCGGTCCAGACCGGACTAGGGGGTGGAATGAGCAGTTCTTC

D: TRBD1
J: TRBJ1-2
size: .
V: TRBV30
CDR3: CAGQQGPSNYGYTF
DNA: TGTGCCGGACAACAGGGGCCCTCTAACTATGGCTACACCTTC

D: .
J: TRBJ2-7
size: .
V: TRBV6-6
CDR3: CASSANLIYEQYF
DNA: TGTGCCAGCAGTGCCAATTTGATTTACGAGCAGTACTTC

D: .
J: TRBJ1-2
size: .
V: TRBV2
CDR3: CASNRGRDGYTF
DNA: TGTGCCAGCAACCGGGGAAGGGATGGCTACACCTTC

D: TRBD1
J: TRBJ2-4
size: .
V: TRBV15
CDR3: CATSRGTGVEGKNIQYF
DNA: TGTGCCACCAGCAGGGGGACAGGGGTCGAGGGCAAAAACATTCAGTACTTC